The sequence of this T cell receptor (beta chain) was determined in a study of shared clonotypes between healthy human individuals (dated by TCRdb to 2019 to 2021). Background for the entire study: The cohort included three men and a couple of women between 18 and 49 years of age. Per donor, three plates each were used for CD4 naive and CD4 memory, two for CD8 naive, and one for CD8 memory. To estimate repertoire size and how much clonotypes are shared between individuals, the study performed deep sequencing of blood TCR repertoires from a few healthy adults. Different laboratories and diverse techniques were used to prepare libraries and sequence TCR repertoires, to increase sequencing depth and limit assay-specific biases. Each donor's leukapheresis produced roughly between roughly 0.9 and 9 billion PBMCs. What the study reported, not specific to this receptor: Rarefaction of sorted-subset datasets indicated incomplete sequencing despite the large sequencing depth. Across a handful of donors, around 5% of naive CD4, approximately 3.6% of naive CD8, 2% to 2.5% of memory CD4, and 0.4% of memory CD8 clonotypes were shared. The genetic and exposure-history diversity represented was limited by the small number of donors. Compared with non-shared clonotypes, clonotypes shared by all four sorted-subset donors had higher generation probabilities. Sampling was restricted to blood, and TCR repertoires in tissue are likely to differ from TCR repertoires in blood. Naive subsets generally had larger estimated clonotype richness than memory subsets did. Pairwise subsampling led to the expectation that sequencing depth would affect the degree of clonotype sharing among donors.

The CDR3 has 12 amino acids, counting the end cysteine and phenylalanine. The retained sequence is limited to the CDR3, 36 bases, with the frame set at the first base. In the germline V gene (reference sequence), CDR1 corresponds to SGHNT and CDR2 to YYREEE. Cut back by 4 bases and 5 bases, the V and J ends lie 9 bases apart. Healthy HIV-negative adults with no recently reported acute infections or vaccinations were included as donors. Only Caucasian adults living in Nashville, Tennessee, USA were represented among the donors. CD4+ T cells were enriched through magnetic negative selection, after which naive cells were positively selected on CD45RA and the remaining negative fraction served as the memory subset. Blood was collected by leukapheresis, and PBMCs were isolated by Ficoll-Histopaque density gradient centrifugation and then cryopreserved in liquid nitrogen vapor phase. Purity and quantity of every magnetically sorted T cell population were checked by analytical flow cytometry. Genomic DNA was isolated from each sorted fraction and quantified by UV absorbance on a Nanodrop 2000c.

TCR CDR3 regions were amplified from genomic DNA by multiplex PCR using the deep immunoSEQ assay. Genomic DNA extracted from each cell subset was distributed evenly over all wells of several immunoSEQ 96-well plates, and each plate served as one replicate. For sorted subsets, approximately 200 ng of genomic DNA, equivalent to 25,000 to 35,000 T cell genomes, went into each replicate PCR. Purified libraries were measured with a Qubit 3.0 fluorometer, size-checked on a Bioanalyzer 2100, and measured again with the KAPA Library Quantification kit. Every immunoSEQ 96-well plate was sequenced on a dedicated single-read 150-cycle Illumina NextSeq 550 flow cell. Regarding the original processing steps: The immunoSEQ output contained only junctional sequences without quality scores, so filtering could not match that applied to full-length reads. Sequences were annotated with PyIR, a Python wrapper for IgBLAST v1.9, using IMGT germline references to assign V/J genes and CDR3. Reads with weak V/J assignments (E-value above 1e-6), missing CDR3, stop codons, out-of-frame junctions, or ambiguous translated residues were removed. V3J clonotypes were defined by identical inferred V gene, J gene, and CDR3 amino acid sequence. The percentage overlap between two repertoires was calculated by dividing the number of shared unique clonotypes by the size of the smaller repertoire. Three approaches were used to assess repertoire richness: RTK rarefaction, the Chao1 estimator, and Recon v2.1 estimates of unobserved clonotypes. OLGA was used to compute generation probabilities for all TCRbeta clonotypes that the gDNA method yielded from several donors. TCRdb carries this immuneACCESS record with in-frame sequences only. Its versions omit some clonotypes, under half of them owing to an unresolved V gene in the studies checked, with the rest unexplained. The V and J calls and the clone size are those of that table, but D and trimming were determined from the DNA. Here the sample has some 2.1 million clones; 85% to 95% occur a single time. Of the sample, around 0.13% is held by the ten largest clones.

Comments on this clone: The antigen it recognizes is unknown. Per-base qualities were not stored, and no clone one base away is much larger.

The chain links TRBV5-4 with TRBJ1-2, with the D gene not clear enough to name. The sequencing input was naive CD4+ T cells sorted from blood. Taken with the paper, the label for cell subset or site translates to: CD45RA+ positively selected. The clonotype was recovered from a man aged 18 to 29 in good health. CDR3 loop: CASSGLGYGYTF. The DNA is TGTGCCAGCAGCGGTTTGGGGTATGGCTACACCTTC.